This TCR beta chain emerged from a study of shared clonotypes between healthy human individuals. As for the study in general: Donors were a couple of women and a few men aged 18 to 49.

On sorted subsets, replicate PCRs used 200 ng DNA, or 30,000 or so T cell genomes. Libraries were prepared by immunoSEQ multiplex PCR; TCRdb keeps only in-frame clonotypes and omits some of them. The sample records some 2,100,000 clones, approximately 94% being singletons. Naive CD8 cells lacked CD45RO, underwent positive selection for CCR7 and left out terminally differentiated effector memory CD45RA+ cells. CDR3 length: 14 amino acids. In germline, CDR1 is MNHEY, CDR2 SMNVEV (reference sequence). Trimming took 2 bases from V and 2 from J, leaving 8 bases between them. Comment on this clone: Its target is not known.

Overall study findings and caveats: Generally, estimated richness proved larger in naive subsets than it did in memory subsets.

The receptor was derived from a young man in good health. Some clones in this sample may be carry-over from other donors' samples. The chain has TRBV27 and TRBJ2-3; D is undetermined. Input material: naive CD8+ T cells from PBMCs. For the CDR3, the DNA is TGTGCCAGCAGTTTAGGGCATAACACAGATACGCAGTATTTT. Its translation is CASSLGHNTDTQYF.